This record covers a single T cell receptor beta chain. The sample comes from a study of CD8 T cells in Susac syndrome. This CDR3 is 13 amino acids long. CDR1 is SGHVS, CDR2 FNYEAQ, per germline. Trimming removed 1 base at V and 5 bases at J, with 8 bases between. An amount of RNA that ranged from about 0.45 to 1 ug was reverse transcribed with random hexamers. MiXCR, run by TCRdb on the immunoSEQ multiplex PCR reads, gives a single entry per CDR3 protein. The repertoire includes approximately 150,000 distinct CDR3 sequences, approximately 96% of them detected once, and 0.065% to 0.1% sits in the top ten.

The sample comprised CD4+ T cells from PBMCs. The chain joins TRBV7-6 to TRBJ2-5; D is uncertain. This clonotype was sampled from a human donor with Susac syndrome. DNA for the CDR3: TGTGCCAGCAGCTTAGTGGTTCTGGAGACCCAGTACTTC. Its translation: CASSLVVLETQYF.